The 5 T cell receptor beta chains listed next were all sequenced from one sample in a study of molecular identifiers for immune sequencing clone quantification. TCRdb re-analysed the PCR reads in MiXCR, keeping a single row per CDR3 protein. Among 550,000 to 750,000 distinct CDR3 sequences listed, just under 20% were seen once. Input material: naive CD8+ T cells from blood, with Jurkat cell RNA spiked in. Stated subset: FACS-sorted CD8+CD4-CCR7+CD45RA+ naive T cells. The receptors shown here come from a human donor in good health. Some libraries in this study had Jurkat cell RNA spiked in.

A note on this clonotype: A read error may be the cause here, since a much bigger clone is one base away. The chain joins TRBV19 to TRBJ1-1; D is uncertain. Germline V CDR1 and CDR2: LNHDA, SQIVND (reference sequence). This CDR3 is built from 14 residues. The CDR3: CVSSLGTSNTEAFF. The CDR3 DNA follows: TGTGTCAGTAGTTTGGGAACATCGAACACTGAAGCTTTCTTT.

The chain employs TRBV27 and TRBJ1-1; TRBD1 is a possible D gene (5 bases). V was shortened by 1 base and J by 1 base, with 7 bases between the two germline ends. The length of the CDR3 is 14 residues. Germline CDR1 is MNHEY and CDR2 is SMNVEV (reference sequence). The CDR3 spells CASSLYRSNTEAFF. CDR3 bases: TGTGCCAGCAGTTTATACAGGTCGAACACTGAAGCTTTCTTT.

The chain combines TRBV12-3 or TRBV12-4 with TRBJ2-1; 12 positions agree with TRBD2. The V and J ends lost 6 bases and 1 base, in that order; junction bases with no gene match: 7. There are 17 residues in the CDR3. CDR3 in amino acids: CASSDGLAGYSYNEQFF. The CDR3 coding sequence is TGTGCCAGCAGCGATGGACTAGCGGGGTATTCCTACAATGAGCAGTTCTTC.

This clonotype was found many times. The rearrangement uses TRBV2 and TRBJ2-7; no clear D. The CDR3 is made up of 13 amino acids. In germline, CDR1 is SNHLY, CDR2 FYNNEI. The V gene lost 7 bases and the J gene lost 2 bases, with 12 bases spanning the gap. CDR3 nucleotides: TGTGCCAGCACCCGGCAGGACCCCTACGAGCAGTACTTC. Amino acids: CASTRQDPYEQYF.

This clonotype was seen many times. The chain has TRBV4-1 and TRBJ1-1, with D uncertain. From germline, CDR1 is MGHRA and CDR2 YSYEKL. The CDR3 length is 14 residues. V was shortened by 3 bases and J by 3 bases, with 11 bases between the two germline ends. CDR3 bases: TGCGCCAGCAGCCACCCAGGTTTGGACACTGAAGCTTTCTTT. Encoded protein: CASSHPGLDTEAFF.